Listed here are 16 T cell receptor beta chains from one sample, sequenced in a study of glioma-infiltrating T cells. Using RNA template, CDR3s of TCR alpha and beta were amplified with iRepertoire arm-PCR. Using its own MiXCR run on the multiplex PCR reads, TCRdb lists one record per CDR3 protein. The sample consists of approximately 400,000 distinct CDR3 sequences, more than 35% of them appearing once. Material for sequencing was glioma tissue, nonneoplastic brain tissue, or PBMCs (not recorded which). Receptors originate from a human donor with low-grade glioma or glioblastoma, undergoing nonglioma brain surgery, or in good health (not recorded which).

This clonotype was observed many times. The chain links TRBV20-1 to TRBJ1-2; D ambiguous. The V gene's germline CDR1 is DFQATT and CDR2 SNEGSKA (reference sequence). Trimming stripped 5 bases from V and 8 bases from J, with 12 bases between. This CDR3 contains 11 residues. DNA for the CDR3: TGCAGTGCTGCCTTGGTAGTAGGCTACACCTTC. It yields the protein CSAALVVGYTF.

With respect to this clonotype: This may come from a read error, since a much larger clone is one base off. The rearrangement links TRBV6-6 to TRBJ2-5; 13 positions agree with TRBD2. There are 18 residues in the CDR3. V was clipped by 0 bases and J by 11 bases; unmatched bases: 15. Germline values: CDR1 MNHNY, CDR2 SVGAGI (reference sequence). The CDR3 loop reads CASSYSTSGRSSYNEQYF. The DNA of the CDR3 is TGTGCCAGCAGTTACTCGACTAGCGGGAGGAGCTCCTACAATGAGCAGTACTTC.

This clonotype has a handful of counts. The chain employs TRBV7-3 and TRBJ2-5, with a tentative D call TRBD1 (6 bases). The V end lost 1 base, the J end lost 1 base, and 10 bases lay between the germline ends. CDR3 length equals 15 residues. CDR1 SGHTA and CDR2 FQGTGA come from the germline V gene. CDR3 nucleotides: TGTGCCAGCAGCTTAATGGGGACACCCCAAGAGACCCAGTACTTC. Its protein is CASSLMGTPQETQYF. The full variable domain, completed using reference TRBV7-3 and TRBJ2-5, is GAGVSQTPSNKVTEKGKYVELRCDPISGHTALYWYRQSLGQGPEFLIYFQGTGAADDSGLPNDRFFAVRPEGSVSTLKIQRTERGDSAVYLCASSLMGTPQETQYFGPGTRLLVL.

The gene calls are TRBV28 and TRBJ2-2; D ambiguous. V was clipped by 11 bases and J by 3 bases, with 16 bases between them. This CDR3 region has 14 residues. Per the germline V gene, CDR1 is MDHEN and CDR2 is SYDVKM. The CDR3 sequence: CAEAASGHTGELFF. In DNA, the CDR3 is TGTGCCGAGGCAGCGTCTGGTCACACCGGGGAGCTGTTTTTT.

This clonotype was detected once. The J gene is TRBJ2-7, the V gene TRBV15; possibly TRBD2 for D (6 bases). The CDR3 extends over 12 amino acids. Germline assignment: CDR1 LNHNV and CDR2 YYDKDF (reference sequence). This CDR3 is CVTSRRGYEQYF. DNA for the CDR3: TGTGTTACCTCCCGGCGGGGCTACGAGCAGTACTTC.

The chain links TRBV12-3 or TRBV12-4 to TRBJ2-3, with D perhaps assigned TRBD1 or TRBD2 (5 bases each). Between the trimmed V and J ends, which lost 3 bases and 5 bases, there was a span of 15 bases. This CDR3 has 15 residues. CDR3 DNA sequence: TGTGCCAGCAGTTTTGAGGGGCGCGACAAAGATACGCAGTATTTT. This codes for CASSFEGRDKDTQYF.

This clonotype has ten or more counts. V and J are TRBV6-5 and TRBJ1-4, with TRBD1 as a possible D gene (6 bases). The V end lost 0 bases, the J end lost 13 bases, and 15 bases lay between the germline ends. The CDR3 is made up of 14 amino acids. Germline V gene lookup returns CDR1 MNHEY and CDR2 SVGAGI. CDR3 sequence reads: CASSYSTGAEGLFF. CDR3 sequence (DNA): TGTGCCAGCAGTTACTCGACAGGCGCCGAGGGACTGTTTTTT.

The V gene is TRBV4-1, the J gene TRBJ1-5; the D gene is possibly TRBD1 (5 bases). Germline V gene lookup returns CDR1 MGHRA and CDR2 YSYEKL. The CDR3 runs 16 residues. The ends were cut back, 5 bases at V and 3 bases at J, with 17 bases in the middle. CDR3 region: CASSSSGARNNQPQHF. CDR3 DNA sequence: TGCGCCAGCAGCTCATCTGGGGCGAGGAACAATCAGCCCCAGCATTTT.

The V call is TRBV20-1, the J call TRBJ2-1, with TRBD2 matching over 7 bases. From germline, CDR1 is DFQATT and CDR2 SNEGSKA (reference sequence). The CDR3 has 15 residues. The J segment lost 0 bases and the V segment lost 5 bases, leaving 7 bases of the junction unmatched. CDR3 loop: CSALTSLSSYNEQFF. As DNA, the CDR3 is TGCAGTGCTCTGACTAGCCTGAGCTCCTACAATGAGCAGTTCTTC.

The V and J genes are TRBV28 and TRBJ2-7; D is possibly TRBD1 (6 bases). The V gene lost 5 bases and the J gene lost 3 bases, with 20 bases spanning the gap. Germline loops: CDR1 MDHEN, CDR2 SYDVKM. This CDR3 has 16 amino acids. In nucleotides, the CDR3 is TGTGCCAGCAGTATCTTCAGGGGTACCCCCCTCTACGAGCAGTACTTC. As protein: CASSIFRGTPLYEQYF.

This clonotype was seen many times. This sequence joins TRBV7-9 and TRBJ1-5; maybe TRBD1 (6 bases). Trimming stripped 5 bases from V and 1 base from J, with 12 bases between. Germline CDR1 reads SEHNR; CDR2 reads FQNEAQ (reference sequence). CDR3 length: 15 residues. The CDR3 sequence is CASSPRGGSNQPQHF. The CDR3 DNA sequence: TGTGCCAGCAGCCCGAGGGGGGGAAGCAATCAGCCCCAGCATTTT.

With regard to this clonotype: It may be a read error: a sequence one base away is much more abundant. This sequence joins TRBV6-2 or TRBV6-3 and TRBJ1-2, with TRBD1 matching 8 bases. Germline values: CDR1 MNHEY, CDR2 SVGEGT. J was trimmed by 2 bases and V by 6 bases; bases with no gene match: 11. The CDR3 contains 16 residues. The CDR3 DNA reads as TGTGCCAGCAGGCCCGAACGGACAGGGACCAACTATGGCTACACCTTC. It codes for CASRPERTGTNYGYTF.

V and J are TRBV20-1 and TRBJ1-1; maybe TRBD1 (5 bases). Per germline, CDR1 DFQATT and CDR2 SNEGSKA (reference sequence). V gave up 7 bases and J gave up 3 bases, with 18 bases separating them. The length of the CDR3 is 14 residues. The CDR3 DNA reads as TGCAGTGTAAAGGGTCCGGGAGGGGACACTGAAGCTTTCTTT. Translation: CSVKGPGGDTEAFF.

The CDR3 loop reads CACHPTLGDTGELFF. The CDR3 nucleotides read TGTGCCTGTCATCCGACGCTGGGGGACACCGGGGAGCTGTTTTTT. This rearrangement joins TRBV6-1 to TRBJ2-2; either TRBD1 or TRBD2 may supply D (5 bases each). This CDR3 comprises 15 residues. Germline assignment: CDR1 MNHNS and CDR2 SASEGT. V was trimmed by 11 bases and J by 3 bases, leaving 19 bases between them.

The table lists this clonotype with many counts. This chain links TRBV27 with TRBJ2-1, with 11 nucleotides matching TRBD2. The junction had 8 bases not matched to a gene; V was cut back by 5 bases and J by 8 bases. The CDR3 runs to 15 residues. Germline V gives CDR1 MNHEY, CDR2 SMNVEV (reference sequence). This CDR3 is CASSLLAGVSHEQFF. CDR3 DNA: TGTGCCAGCAGTCTACTAGCGGGAGTTAGCCATGAGCAGTTCTTC.

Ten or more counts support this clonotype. CDR3: CASAGRRTDTQYF. Here the CDR3 DNA reads TGTGCCAGCGCCGGGAGACGCACAGATACGCAGTATTTT. J is TRBJ2-3 and V is TRBV6-2 or TRBV6-3, with D perhaps TRBD2 (6 bases). The germline gives CDR1 MNHEY, CDR2 SVGEGT. V shed 8 bases and J shed 1 base, with 10 bases lying between them. There are 13 residues in the CDR3.